Presented here are 18 T cell receptor beta chains from one specimen sequenced in a study of blood T cell repertoires in COVID-19. The protocol was immunoSEQ multiplex PCR, while the TCRdb copy is restricted to in-frame clones and leaves out a portion. The profile shows roughly 150,000 clones, roughly 80% of them singletons. The specimen sequenced was peripheral blood. The receptors were sampled from a woman older than 75 with COVID-19, enrolled during active disease.

This clone was counted once. J is TRBJ2-7 and V is TRBV5-1, with 15 bases identical to TRBD2. V shed 4 bases and J 2 bases; nucleotides not matched to a gene: 4. Germline-derived CDR1 and CDR2 are SGHRS and YFSETQ. This CDR3 is built from 16 residues. CDR3 residues: CASSTGLAGGTYEQYF. The CDR3 coding sequence is TGCGCCAGCAGCACGGGACTAGCGGGAGGAACCTACGAGCAGTACTTC. The whole variable domain, remainder taken from reference TRBV5-1 and TRBJ2-7, is KAGVTQTPRYLIKTRGQQVTLSCSPISGHRSVSWYQQTPGQGLQFLFEYFSETQRNKGNFPGRFSGRQFSNSRSEMNVSTLELGDSALYLCASSTGLAGGTYEQYFGPGTRLTVT.

V is TRBV29-1 and J is TRBJ1-2, with 7 bases fitting TRBD1. Losses at the gene ends were 3 bases for V and 6 bases for J; bases not matched to a gene: 1. Germline V gene sequence: CDR1 SQVTM, CDR2 ANQGSEA. The CDR3 totals 11 residues. CDR3 sequence reads: CSVDDRDGYTF. The CDR3 region has the DNA TGCAGCGTTGATGACAGGGATGGCTACACCTTC.

This clone was found once. The chain joins TRBV28 to TRBJ1-5; 9 positions agree with TRBD1. Germline assignment: CDR1 MDHEN and CDR2 SYDVKM. V was clipped by 10 bases and J by 3 bases; unmatched bases: 10. CDR3 length equals 15 residues. The chain's CDR3 is CAIRTGAFPNQPQHF. The CDR3 DNA follows: TGTGCCATCAGGACAGGGGCGTTCCCCAATCAGCCCCAGCATTTT.

The rearrangement uses TRBV28 and TRBJ1-4; D perhaps matches TRBD1 (5 bases). The germline V gene has CDR1 MDHEN and CDR2 SYDVKM. V was cut by 3 bases and J by 3 bases, with 14 bases left in between. The CDR3 consists of 16 residues. CDR3 bases: TGTGCCAGCAGTTTCCGTACAGGCCAGGCTAATGAAAAACTGTTTTTT. It specifies CASSFRTGQANEKLFF.

The chain couples TRBV6-4 to TRBJ1-5; D unresolved. V was shortened by 5 bases and J by 9 bases, with 8 bases between the two germline ends. The CDR3 has 11 amino acids. In germline, CDR1 is MRHNA, CDR2 SNTAGT. As DNA, the CDR3 is TGTGCCAGCAGTTCCAGTGGGCCCCAGCATTTT. Translating it yields CASSSSGPQHF.

The chain uses TRBV9 and TRBJ1-6; D unresolved. The CDR3 has 17 amino acids. Germline CDR1 and CDR2: SGDLS and YYNGEE. Trimming pared 0 bases from V and 9 bases from J, leaving 19 bases between. CDR3 sequence: CASSVGFGPGKGSPLHF. Written as DNA, the CDR3 is TGTGCCAGCAGCGTAGGTTTCGGCCCAGGTAAAGGTTCACCCCTCCACTTT.

This rearrangement joins TRBV7-6 to TRBJ2-2, with D maybe TRBD2 (5 bases). Trimming removed 0 bases from V and 7 bases from J, with 12 bases in between. Germline lookup yields CDR1 SGHVS and CDR2 FNYEAQ. CDR3 length: 15 amino acids. The CDR3 loop reads CASSLAQHAGGELFF. In DNA, the CDR3 is TGTGCCAGCAGCTTAGCCCAGCATGCGGGCGGGGAGCTGTTTTTT.

The J gene is TRBJ2-5, the V gene TRBV5-1; TRBD1 matches at 7 bases. CDR1 SGHRS and CDR2 YFSETQ come from the germline V gene. Trimming at V came to 1 base and at J to 2 bases, leaving 5 bases not matched to a gene. This CDR3 contains 15 residues. Written as DNA, the CDR3 is TGCGCCAGCAGCTTGCTCGGGACAGTTCAAGAGACCCAGTACTTC. Its protein is CASSLLGTVQETQYF.

The chain uses TRBV25-1 and TRBJ1-2; 7 bases match TRBD1. Unmatched junction bases numbered 3, after V lost 0 bases and J lost 5 bases. Germline V CDR1 and CDR2: MGHDK, SYGVNS. This CDR3 contains 14 residues. The CDR3 protein is CASSEYAQGYGYTF. The CDR3 coding sequence is TGTGCCAGCAGTGAATACGCACAGGGGTATGGCTACACCTTC.

The chain is built from TRBV24-1 and TRBJ2-1, with D tentatively TRBD2 (5 bases). Trimming took off 5 bases at V and 5 bases at J, with 9 bases between the two ends. The CDR3 extends over 13 amino acids. Germline V gene sequence: CDR1 KGHDR, CDR2 SFDVKD. CDR3 nucleotides: TGTGCCACCAGTGCCCCCGGGGACAATGAGCAGTTCTTC. Translation gives CATSAPGDNEQFF.

V usage is TRBV28 and J usage is TRBJ2-5; D might be TRBD2 (6 bases). Per the germline V gene, CDR1 is MDHEN and CDR2 is SYDVKM. CDR3 size: 14 residues. The V and J ends lost 5 bases and 3 bases respectively, with 13 bases between them. Here the CDR3 reads CASSPLGEEETQYF. The CDR3 DNA reads TGTGCCAGCAGTCCCCTAGGGGAGGAAGAGACCCAGTACTTC.

The chain is built from TRBV12-3 or TRBV12-4 and TRBJ2-3; tentative D call: TRBD1 (5 bases). This CDR3 contains 13 residues. The V end lost 3 bases, the J end lost 6 bases, and 10 bases lay between the germline ends. CDR3: CASSFTSGDTQYF. The DNA for the CDR3 is TGTGCCAGCAGTTTTACCTCAGGGGATACGCAGTATTTT.

This clone occurred once. This sequence joins TRBV10-2 and TRBJ2-7; 9 bases fit TRBD2. The ends lost 4 bases at V and 4 bases at J; junction bases unmatched: 17. The CDR3 length is 18 residues. CDR1 and CDR2 (germline): WSHSY, SAAADI. CDR3 sequence (DNA): TGCGCCAGCAGTGGGCCCCTTGGCCTAGCGGGAACCCCTTACGAGCAGTACTTC. It specifies CASSGPLGLAGTPYEQYF.

V usage is TRBV4-1 and J usage is TRBJ2-5, with D uncertain. In germline, CDR1 is MGHRA, CDR2 YSYEKL. Trimming left V 1 base short and J 1 base short, with 10 bases between. The CDR3 runs 15 residues. The CDR3 nucleotides are TGCGCCAGCAGCCAAGCCCCCCTCTCCCAAGAGACCCAGTACTTC. Protein product: CASSQAPLSQETQYF.

The chain uses TRBV2 and TRBJ1-2, with a possible D match to TRBD1 (5 bases). V gave up 11 bases and J gave up 1 base, with 17 bases separating them. In germline, CDR1 is SNHLY, CDR2 FYNNEI. The CDR3 has 14 residues. CDR3 sequence reads: CAGKGIALNYGYTF. The CDR3 bases are TGTGCCGGCAAGGGGATTGCTCTTAACTATGGCTACACCTTC. Together with reference TRBV2 and TRBJ1-2, the CDR3 gives the full variable domain: EPEVTQTPSHQVTQMGQEVILRCVPISNHLYFYWYRQILGQKVEFLVSFYNNEISEKSEIFDDQFSVERPDGSNFTLKIRSTKLEDSAMYFCAGKGIALNYGYTFGSGTRLTVV.

Only a few counts were recorded for this clone. The chain's CDR3 is CASSINPGNEQYF. CDR3 DNA sequence: TGTGCCAGTAGTATTAATCCAGGGAACGAGCAGTACTTC. This chain links TRBV19 with TRBJ2-7, with D possibly being TRBD1 (5 bases). CDR3 length equals 13 residues. The ends were cut back, 3 bases at V and 5 bases at J, with 11 bases in the middle. The germline gives CDR1 LNHDA, CDR2 SQIVND (reference sequence).

The chain carries TRBV2 and TRBJ2-6; TRBD1 matches at 8 bases. Trimming at V came to 6 bases and at J to 3 bases, leaving 4 bases not matched to a gene. The CDR3 contains 15 residues. Germline CDR1 SNHLY, CDR2 FYNNEI. The CDR3 reads CASSVGQGGANVLTF. The CDR3 DNA follows: TGTGCCAGCAGCGTCGGACAGGGTGGGGCCAACGTCCTGACTTTC. Variable domain in full (rest from reference TRBV2 and TRBJ2-6): EPEVTQTPSHQVTQMGQEVILRCVPISNHLYFYWYRQILGQKVEFLVSFYNNEISEKSEIFDDQFSVERPDGSNFTLKIRSTKLEDSAMYFCASSVGQGGANVLTFGAGSRLTVL.

This clone was recorded once. The genes are TRBV19 and TRBJ2-5; 9 bases are shared with TRBD1. J was trimmed by 5 bases and V by 5 bases; bases with no gene match: 9. CDR3 size: 15 residues. Germline CDR1 and CDR2: LNHDA and SQIVND (reference sequence). This CDR3 reads CASSPRDRVTETQYF. CDR3 bases: TGTGCCAGTAGTCCTCGGGACAGGGTTACTGAGACCCAGTACTTC.